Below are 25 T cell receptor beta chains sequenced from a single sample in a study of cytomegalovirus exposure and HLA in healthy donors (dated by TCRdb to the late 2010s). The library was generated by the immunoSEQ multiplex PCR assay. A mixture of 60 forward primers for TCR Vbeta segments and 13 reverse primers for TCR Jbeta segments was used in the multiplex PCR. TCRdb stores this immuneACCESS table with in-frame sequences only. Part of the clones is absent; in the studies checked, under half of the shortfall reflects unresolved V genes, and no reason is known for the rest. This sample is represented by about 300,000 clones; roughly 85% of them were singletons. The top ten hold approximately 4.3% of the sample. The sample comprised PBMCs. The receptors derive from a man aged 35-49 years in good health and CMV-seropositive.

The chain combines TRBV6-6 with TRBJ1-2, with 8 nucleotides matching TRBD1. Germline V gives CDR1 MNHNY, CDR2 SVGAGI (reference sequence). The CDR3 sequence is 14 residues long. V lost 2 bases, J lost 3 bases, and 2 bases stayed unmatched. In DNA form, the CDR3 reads TGTGCCAGCAGTTACCAGGGGGCTTACTATGGCTACACCTTC. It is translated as CASSYQGAYYGYTF.

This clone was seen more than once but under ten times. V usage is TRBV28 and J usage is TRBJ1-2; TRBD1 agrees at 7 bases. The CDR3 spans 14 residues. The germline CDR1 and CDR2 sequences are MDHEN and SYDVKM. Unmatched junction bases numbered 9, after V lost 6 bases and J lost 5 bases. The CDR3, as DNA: TGTGCCAGCAGCCCTACAGGGGCTGAGTATGGCTACACCTTC. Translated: CASSPTGAEYGYTF.

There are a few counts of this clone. The CDR3 DNA follows: TGTGCCAGCAGTACGAATACAGGGTGGGTGGGCTATGGCTACACCTTC. Its protein product is CASSTNTGWVGYGYTF. The chain carries TRBV28 and TRBJ1-2; tentative D call: TRBD1 (6 bases). Trimming left V 5 bases short and J 4 bases short, with 20 bases between. The germline V gene encodes CDR1 MDHEN and CDR2 SYDVKM. CDR3 length: 16 residues.

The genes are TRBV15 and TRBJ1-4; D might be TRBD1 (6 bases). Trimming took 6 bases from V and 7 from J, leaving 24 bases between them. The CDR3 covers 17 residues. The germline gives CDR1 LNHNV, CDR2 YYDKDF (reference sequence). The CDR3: CATSKTGTLGEGEKLFF. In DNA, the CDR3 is TGTGCCACCAGTAAAACCGGGACACTGGGAGAGGGTGAAAAACTGTTTTTT.

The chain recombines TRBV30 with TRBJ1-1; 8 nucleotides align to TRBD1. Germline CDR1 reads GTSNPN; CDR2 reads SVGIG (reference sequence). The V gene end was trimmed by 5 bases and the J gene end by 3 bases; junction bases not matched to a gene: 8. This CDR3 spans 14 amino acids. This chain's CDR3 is CAWAFETGDTEAFF. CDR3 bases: TGTGCCTGGGCCTTCGAGACAGGGGACACTGAAGCTTTCTTT.

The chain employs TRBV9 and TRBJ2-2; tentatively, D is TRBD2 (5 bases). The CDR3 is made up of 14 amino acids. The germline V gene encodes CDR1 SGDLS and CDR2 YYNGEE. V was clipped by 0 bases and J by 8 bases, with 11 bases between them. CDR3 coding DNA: TGTGCCAGCAGCGTAGGAGGGCTTCTTGGGGAGCTGTTTTTT. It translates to CASSVGGLLGELFF. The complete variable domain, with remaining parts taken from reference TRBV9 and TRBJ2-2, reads DSGVTQTPKHLITATGQRVTLRCSPRSGDLSVYWYQQSLDQGLQFLIQYYNGEERAKGNILERFSAQQFPDLHSELNLSSLELGDSALYFCASSVGGLLGELFFGEGSRLTVL.

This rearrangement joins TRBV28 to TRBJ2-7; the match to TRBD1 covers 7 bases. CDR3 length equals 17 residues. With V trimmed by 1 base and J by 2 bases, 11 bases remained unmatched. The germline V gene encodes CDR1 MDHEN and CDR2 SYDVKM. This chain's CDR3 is CASSLYDLPGQPYEQYF. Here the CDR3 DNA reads TGTGCCAGCAGTTTATACGACCTCCCGGGACAGCCCTACGAGCAGTACTTC.

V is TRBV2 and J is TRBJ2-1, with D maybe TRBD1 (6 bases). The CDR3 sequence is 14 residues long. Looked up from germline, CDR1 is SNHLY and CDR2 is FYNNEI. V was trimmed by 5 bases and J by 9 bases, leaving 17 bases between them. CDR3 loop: CASSYTGQESEQFF. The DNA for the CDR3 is TGTGCCAGCAGTTATACAGGGCAGGAGTCTGAGCAGTTCTTC.

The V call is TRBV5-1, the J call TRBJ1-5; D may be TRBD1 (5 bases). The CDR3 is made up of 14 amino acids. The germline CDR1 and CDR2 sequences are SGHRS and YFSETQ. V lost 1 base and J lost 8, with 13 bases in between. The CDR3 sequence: CASSLRPGREPQHF. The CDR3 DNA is TGCGCCAGCAGCTTGAGGCCAGGGAGGGAGCCCCAGCATTTT.

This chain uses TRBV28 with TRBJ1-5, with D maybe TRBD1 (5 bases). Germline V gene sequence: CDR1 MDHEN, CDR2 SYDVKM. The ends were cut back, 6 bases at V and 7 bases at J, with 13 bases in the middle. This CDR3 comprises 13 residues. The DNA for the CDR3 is TGTGCCAGCAGGCCCGCGGGGGGGCAGCCCCAGCATTTT. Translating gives CASRPAGGQPQHF.

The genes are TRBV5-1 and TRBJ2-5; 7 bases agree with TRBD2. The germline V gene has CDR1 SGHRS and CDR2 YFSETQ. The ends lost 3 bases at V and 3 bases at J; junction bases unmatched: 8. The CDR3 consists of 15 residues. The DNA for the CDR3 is TGCGCCAGCAGCTATCGACTAGGGAGGGAAGAGACCCAGTACTTC. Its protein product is CASSYRLGREETQYF.

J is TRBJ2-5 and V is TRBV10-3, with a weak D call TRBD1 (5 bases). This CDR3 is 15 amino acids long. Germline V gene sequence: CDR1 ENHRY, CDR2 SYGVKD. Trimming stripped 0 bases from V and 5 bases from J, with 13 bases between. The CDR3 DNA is TGTGCCATCAGTGAGTCGCAGGGCCACCCGGAGACCCAGTACTTC. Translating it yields CAISESQGHPETQYF.

This CDR3 is CASSEAFMGGNEQFF. The CDR3 DNA follows: TGTGCCAGCAGTGAGGCGTTTATGGGAGGGAATGAGCAGTTCTTC. V and J are TRBV2 and TRBJ2-1; 7 bases are a match to TRBD2. CDR1 and CDR2 (germline): SNHLY, FYNNEI. Trimming took 3 bases from V and 7 from J; bases not matched to a gene: 9. This CDR3 has 15 amino acids.

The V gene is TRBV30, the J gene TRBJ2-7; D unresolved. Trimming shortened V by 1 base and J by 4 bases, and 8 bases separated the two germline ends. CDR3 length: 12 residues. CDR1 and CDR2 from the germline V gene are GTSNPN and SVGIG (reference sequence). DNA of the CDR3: TGTGCCTGGAGTGCCACAGAGTACGAGCAGTACTTC. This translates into CAWSATEYEQYF.

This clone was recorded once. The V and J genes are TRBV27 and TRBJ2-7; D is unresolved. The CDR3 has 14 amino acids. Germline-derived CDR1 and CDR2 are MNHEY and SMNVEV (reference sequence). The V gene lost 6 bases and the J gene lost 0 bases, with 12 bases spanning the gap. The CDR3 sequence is CASSSAVTSYEQYF. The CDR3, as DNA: TGTGCCAGCAGCTCGGCGGTCACCTCCTACGAGCAGTACTTC.

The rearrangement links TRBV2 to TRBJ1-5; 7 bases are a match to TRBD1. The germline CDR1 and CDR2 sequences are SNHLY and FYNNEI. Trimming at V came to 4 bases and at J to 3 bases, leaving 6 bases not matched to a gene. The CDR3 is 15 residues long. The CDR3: CASSARTGYNQPQHF. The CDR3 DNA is TGTGCCAGCAGTGCGCGGACAGGATACAATCAGCCCCAGCATTTT.

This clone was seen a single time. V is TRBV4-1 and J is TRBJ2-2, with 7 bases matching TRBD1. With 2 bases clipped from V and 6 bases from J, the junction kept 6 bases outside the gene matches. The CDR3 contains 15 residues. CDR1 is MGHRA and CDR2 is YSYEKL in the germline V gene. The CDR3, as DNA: TGCGCCAGCAGCCAACCTAAGACAGGGCCCGGGGAGCTGTTTTTT. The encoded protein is CASSQPKTGPGELFF.

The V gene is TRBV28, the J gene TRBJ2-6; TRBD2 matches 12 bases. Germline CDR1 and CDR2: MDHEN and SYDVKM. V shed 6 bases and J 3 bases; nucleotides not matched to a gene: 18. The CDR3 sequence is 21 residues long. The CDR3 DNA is TGTGCCAGCAGACTCGACAGGGGGTGGGCTAGCGGGAGGGTTGGGGCCAACGTCCTGACTTTC. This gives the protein CASRLDRGWASGRVGANVLTF.

The CDR3 DNA reads as TGTGCCAGCAGTCCGGGGACTAGCGGGAGGGGAGGTGAGCAGTTCTTC. It specifies CASSPGTSGRGGEQFF. V is TRBV28 and J is TRBJ2-1; 16 nucleotides agree with TRBD2. The J segment lost 9 bases and the V segment lost 5 bases, leaving 7 bases of the junction unmatched. Germline loops: CDR1 MDHEN, CDR2 SYDVKM. CDR3 length equals 16 residues.

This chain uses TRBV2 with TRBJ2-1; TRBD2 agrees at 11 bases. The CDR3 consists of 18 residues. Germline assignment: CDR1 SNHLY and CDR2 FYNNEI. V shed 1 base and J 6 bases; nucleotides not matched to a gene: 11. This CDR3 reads CASSEVAGGPKWFNEQFF. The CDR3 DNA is TGTGCCAGCAGTGAAGTAGCGGGAGGGCCAAAGTGGTTCAATGAGCAGTTCTTC.

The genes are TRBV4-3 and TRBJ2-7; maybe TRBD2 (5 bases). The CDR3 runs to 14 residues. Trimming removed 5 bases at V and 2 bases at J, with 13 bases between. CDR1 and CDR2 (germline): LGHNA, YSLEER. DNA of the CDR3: TGCGCCAGCAGCATACGGAGCGGACCCTACGAGCAGTACTTC. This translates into CASSIRSGPYEQYF.

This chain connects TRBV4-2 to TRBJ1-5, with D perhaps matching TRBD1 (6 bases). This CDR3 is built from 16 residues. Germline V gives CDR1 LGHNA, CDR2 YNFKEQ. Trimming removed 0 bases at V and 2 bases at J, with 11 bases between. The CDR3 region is CASSQDPGEGNQPQHF. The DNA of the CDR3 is TGTGCCAGCAGCCAAGATCCAGGGGAAGGCAATCAGCCCCAGCATTTT.

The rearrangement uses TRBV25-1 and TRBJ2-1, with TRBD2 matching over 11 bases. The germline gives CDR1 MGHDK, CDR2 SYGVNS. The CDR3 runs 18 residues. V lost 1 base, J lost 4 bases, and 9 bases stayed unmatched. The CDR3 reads CASSESPAGTSGYNEQFF. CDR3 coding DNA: TGTGCCAGCAGTGAATCCCCCGCCGGGACTAGCGGTTACAATGAGCAGTTCTTC.

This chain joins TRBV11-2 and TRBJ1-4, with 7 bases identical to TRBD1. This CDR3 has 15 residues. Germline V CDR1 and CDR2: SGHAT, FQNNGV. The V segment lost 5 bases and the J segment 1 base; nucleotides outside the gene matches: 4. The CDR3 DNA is TGTGCCAGCAGCACAAGGACAGGAACTAATGAAAAACTGTTTTTT. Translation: CASSTRTGTNEKLFF. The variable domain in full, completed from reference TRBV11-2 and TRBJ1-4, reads EAGVAQSPRYKIIEKRQSVAFWCNPISGHATLYWYQQILGQGPKLLIQFQNNGVVDDSQLPKDRFSAERLKGVDSTLKIQPAKLEDSAVYLCASSTRTGTNEKLFFGSGTQLSVL.

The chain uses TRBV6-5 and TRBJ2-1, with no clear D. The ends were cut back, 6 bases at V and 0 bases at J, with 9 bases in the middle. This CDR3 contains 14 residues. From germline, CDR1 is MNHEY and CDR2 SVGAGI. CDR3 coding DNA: TGTGCCAGCAGGGGTAGGAGCTCCTACAATGAGCAGTTCTTC. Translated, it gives CASRGRSSYNEQFF.